The 29 T cell receptor beta chains given below trace back to one sample, sequenced in a study of response to subunit inactivated influenza vaccine (dated by TCRdb to the late 2010s). To prepare the library, RT-PCR was applied. The sequencer was an Illumina HiSeq 2500. The public reads were reanalyzed by TCRdb: fastp trimming at Q25, MiXCR alignment, in-frame beta chains only. One record per CDR3 amino acid sequence lists the most common genes and DNA. For this sample there are 700,000 to 900,000 distinct CDR3 sequences; 21% appear just once. The ten largest clones add up to about 9.4% of the sample. This sample comprised PBMCs from blood, obtained more than 4 days after vaccination. The receptors come from a man aged 50-60 years who received an inactivated influenza vaccine. Donor details come from another sample of the same person, matched by shared clones.

The rearrangement uses TRBV28 and TRBJ2-1; D might be TRBD2 (6 bases). CDR1 MDHEN and CDR2 SYDVKM come from the germline V gene. This CDR3 has 19 residues. Trimming pared 1 base from V and 0 bases from J, leaving 19 bases between. The chain's CDR3 is CASSLFGRDWYGSYNEQFF. The CDR3 nucleotides read TGTGCCAGCAGTTTATTCGGCAGGGACTGGTATGGCTCCTACAATGAGCAGTTCTTC.

This clonotype turned up a few times. J is TRBJ2-7 and V is TRBV12-3 or TRBV12-4, with 9 nucleotides matching TRBD1. The V gene end was trimmed by 4 bases and the J gene end by 6 bases; junction bases not matched to a gene: 7. This CDR3 is built from 14 residues. The DNA of the CDR3 is TGTGCCAGCAGTTCCCGGGACAGGGACTCCGAGCAGTACTTC. This translates into CASSSRDRDSEQYF.

The rearrangement links TRBV5-5 to TRBJ2-5, with D tentatively TRBD2 (5 bases). The ends were cut back, 0 bases at V and 5 bases at J, with 11 bases in the middle. CDR1 SGHKS and CDR2 YYEKEE come from the germline V gene (reference sequence). This CDR3 comprises 14 residues. The CDR3, as DNA: TGTGCCAGCAGCTTGGTGGACTTGCGGGAGACCCAGTACTTC. This translates into CASSLVDLRETQYF.

The rearrangement links TRBV6-5 to TRBJ2-5; D gene unclear. In germline, CDR1 is MNHEY, CDR2 SVGAGI. This CDR3 has 12 amino acids. The germline V and J ends were trimmed by 6 bases and 4 bases, with 9 bases remaining between them. The CDR3 DNA reads as TGTGCCAGCAGCCCCTCTTCAGAGACCCAGTACTTC. It specifies CASSPSSETQYF.

The chain has TRBV20-1 and TRBJ2-1; perhaps D is TRBD1 or TRBD2 (5 bases each). Germline V gene lookup returns CDR1 DFQATT and CDR2 SNEGSKA (reference sequence). This CDR3 region has 14 residues. The germline V and J ends were trimmed by 0 bases and 9 bases, with 15 bases remaining between them. CDR3 protein: CSARDLRSGTEQFF. DNA of the CDR3: TGCAGTGCTAGAGATCTGCGTTCAGGGACTGAGCAGTTCTTC.

This clonotype was picked up a small number of times. The chain couples TRBV12-3 or TRBV12-4 to TRBJ1-1, with D unresolved. The CDR3 covers 14 residues. Between the trimmed V and J ends, which lost 1 base and 4 bases, there was a span of 10 bases. The CDR3 nucleotides are TGTGCCAGCAGTTTAGTCGACTGGGGCACTGAAGCTTTCTTT. Its translation is CASSLVDWGTEAFF.

V and J are TRBV5-1 and TRBJ2-5, with TRBD1 matching over 8 bases. The CDR3 has 14 amino acids. CDR1 is SGHRS, CDR2 YFSETQ, per germline. V shed 5 bases, J shed 5 bases, and the junction held 8 bases outside the gene matches. The CDR3 sequence is CASSPGQGWETQYF. Written as DNA, the CDR3 is TGCGCCAGCAGTCCAGGACAGGGATGGGAGACCCAGTACTTC.

V gene TRBV20-1 combines with J gene TRBJ1-5; D call uncertain. The germline V gene has CDR1 DFQATT and CDR2 SNEGSKA (reference sequence). The CDR3 is made up of 12 amino acids. Deletions cut 7 bases from V and 0 bases from J, with 7 bases between. The CDR3 reads CSGQSSNQPQHF. The CDR3 region has the DNA TGCAGTGGGCAGTCTAGCAATCAGCCCCAGCATTTT.

This clonotype was counted between two and nine times. The chain uses TRBV7-9 and TRBJ2-1; 7 bases agree with TRBD1. This CDR3 is 15 amino acids long. J lost 7 bases, V lost 7 bases, and 13 bases had no gene match. Looked up from germline, CDR1 is SEHNR and CDR2 is FQNEAQ (reference sequence). The CDR3 loop reads CASNLTGNLWNEQFF. The CDR3 DNA is TGTGCCAGCAACTTGACAGGGAACCTTTGGAATGAGCAGTTCTTC.

CDR3 in DNA: TGCGCCAGCAGCAACCGGGGCCGCTGGGATGGCTACACCTTC. It yields the protein CASSNRGRWDGYTF. The chain recombines TRBV5-1 with TRBJ1-2; D possibly corresponds to TRBD1 (5 bases). V lost 4 bases to trimming and J lost 6 bases, with 16 bases between them. Germline CDR1 reads SGHRS; CDR2 reads YFSETQ. The CDR3 has 14 residues.

Only a few counts were recorded for this clonotype. The chain has TRBV12-3 or TRBV12-4 and TRBJ2-3, with D possibly TRBD2 on 6 matching bases. V lost 8 bases and J 6 bases, leaving 24 bases between the germline ends. The CDR3 has 16 residues. In DNA, the CDR3 is TGTGCCAGCGGATCGACGACTAGTTCCGGAACGGATACGCAGTATTTT. It specifies CASGSTTSSGTDTQYF.

This clonotype has only a few counts. The gene calls are TRBV24-1 and TRBJ2-2; tentatively, D is TRBD1 (5 bases). CDR1 and CDR2 (germline): KGHDR, SFDVKD. This CDR3 comprises 15 residues. V was clipped by 3 bases and J by 3 bases, with 10 bases between them. The CDR3 reads CATSDAGKYTGELFF. The CDR3 DNA is TGTGCCACCAGTGATGCAGGGAAGTACACCGGGGAGCTGTTTTTT.

J is TRBJ1-1 and V is TRBV7-8; a weak D match, TRBD1 (5 bases). Trimming cost V 2 bases and J 1 base, with 11 bases left between them. In germline, CDR1 is SGHVS, CDR2 FQNEAQ. This CDR3 contains 15 residues. The CDR3 spells CASSLTWTPNTEAFF. The DNA for the CDR3 is TGTGCCAGCAGCTTAACCTGGACACCGAACACTGAAGCTTTCTTT.

This clonotype was found a few times. The CDR3 protein is CASSDRTGGENEQFF. In DNA form, the CDR3 reads TGTGCCAGCAGTGATAGAACAGGGGGCGAAAATGAGCAGTTCTTC. V is TRBV2 and J is TRBJ2-1; 9 positions match TRBD1. Germline CDR1 reads SNHLY; CDR2 reads FYNNEI. The CDR3 consists of 15 residues. The V segment lost 3 bases and the J segment 7 bases; nucleotides outside the gene matches: 7.

This clonotype was observed a handful of times. CDR3 DNA sequence: TGTGCCAGCAAGTCCTGGGACAAGAACACCGGGGAGCTGTTTTTT. It specifies CASKSWDKNTGELFF. The V and J genes are TRBV27 and TRBJ2-2; D might be TRBD1 (6 bases). Looked up from germline, CDR1 is MNHEY and CDR2 is SMNVEV (reference sequence). CDR3 size: 15 residues. Trimming removed 7 bases at V and 1 base at J, with 13 bases between.

The chain has TRBV9 and TRBJ2-1, with 8 bases fitting TRBD2. Looked up from germline, CDR1 is SGDLS and CDR2 is YYNGEE. J gave up 4 bases and V 0 bases, and 9 bases lay outside the gene matches. The CDR3 is 17 residues long. As DNA, the CDR3 is TGTGCCAGCAGCGTAGCTACTGGGCTAGCGGGTTACAATGAGCAGTTCTTC. Residues: CASSVATGLAGYNEQFF. Complete variable domain (other parts from reference TRBV9 and TRBJ2-1): DSGVTQTPKHLITATGQRVTLRCSPRSGDLSVYWYQQSLDQGLQFLIQYYNGEERAKGNILERFSAQQFPDLHSELNLSSLELGDSALYFCASSVATGLAGYNEQFFGPGTRLTVL.

This clonotype has just a few counts. This chain uses TRBV28 with TRBJ2-5; D is perhaps TRBD2 (5 bases). The V gene lost 11 bases and the J gene lost 5 bases, with 15 bases spanning the gap. Germline V gives CDR1 MDHEN, CDR2 SYDVKM. This CDR3 has 12 residues. The CDR3 protein is CAAAGGSETQYF. In nucleotides, the CDR3 is TGTGCCGCGGCGGGTGGGAGCGAGACCCAGTACTTC. The entire variable domain, with the rest obtained from reference TRBV28 and TRBJ2-5, is as follows: DVKVTQSSRYLVKRTGEKVFLECVQDMDHENMFWYRQDPGLGLRLIYFSYDVKMKEKGDIPEGYSVSREKKERFSLILESASTNQTSMYLCAAAGGSETQYFGPGTRLLVL.

This clonotype was found a few times. The chain has TRBV9 and TRBJ2-3, with 13 bases fitting TRBD2. V was clipped by 3 bases and J by 4 bases; unmatched bases: 2. The CDR3 covers 15 residues. Germline values: CDR1 SGDLS, CDR2 YYNGEE. CDR3 nucleotide sequence: TGTGCCAGCAGCGGAGGGACTAGCGGGGCAGATACGCAGTATTTT. Translating it yields CASSGGTSGADTQYF.

This clonotype occurred a few times. This rearrangement joins TRBV7-8 to TRBJ2-7; TRBD2 matches 13 bases. The CDR3 length is 16 residues. The germline CDR1 and CDR2 sequences are SGHVS and FQNEAQ. J gave up 2 bases and V 4 bases, and 5 bases lay outside the gene matches. CDR3 nucleotides: TGTGCCAGCAGCTCCAGACTAGCGGGAGGTACCTACGAGCAGTACTTC. Its translation: CASSSRLAGGTYEQYF. The full variable domain, completed using reference TRBV7-8 and TRBJ2-7, is GAGVSQSPRYKVAKRGQDVALRCDPISGHVSLFWYQQALGQGPEFLTYFQNEAQLDKSGLPSDRFFAERPEGSVSTLKIQRTQQEDSAVYLCASSSRLAGGTYEQYFGPGTRLTVT.

V gene TRBV30 combines with J gene TRBJ2-7; 7 bases match TRBD1. The CDR3 totals 13 residues. Germline assignment: CDR1 GTSNPN and CDR2 SVGIG (reference sequence). The CDR3 protein is CAQKSTGAEEQYF. DNA for the CDR3: TGTGCACAAAAGTCTACAGGGGCGGAAGAGCAGTACTTC. Based on the CDR3 plus reference TRBV30 and TRBJ2-7, the full variable domain is SQTIHQWPATLVQPVGSPLSLECTVEGTSNPNLYWYRQAAGRGLQLLFYSVGIGQISSEVPQNLSASRPQDRQFILSSKKLLLSDSGFYLCAQKSTGAEEQYFGPGTRLTVT.

This clonotype occurred a few times. This chain uses TRBV30 with TRBJ1-5, with D perhaps TRBD1 (5 bases). This CDR3 comprises 15 residues. Germline V lookup: CDR1 GTSNPN, CDR2 SVGIG (reference sequence). V was clipped by 2 bases and J by 3 bases, with 14 bases between them. CDR3 residues: CAWSPGGRVNQPQHF. CDR3 sequence (DNA): TGTGCCTGGAGTCCGGGTGGCAGGGTCAATCAGCCCCAGCATTTT. The full variable domain, rest sourced from reference TRBV30 and TRBJ1-5, is SQTIHQWPATLVQPVGSPLSLECTVEGTSNPNLYWYRQAAGRGLQLLFYSVGIGQISSEVPQNLSASRPQDRQFILSSKKLLLSDSGFYLCAWSPGGRVNQPQHFGDGTRLSIL.

For the CDR3, the DNA is TGCGCCAGCAAGACCGACCCTCGGAGCACAGATACGCAGTATTTT. As protein: CASKTDPRSTDTQYF. The rearrangement uses TRBV5-1 and TRBJ2-3; no reliable D call. The CDR3 consists of 15 residues. V was trimmed by 6 bases and J by 0 bases, leaving 14 bases between them. Germline V gives CDR1 SGHRS, CDR2 YFSETQ. The full variable domain, rest sourced from reference TRBV5-1 and TRBJ2-3, is KAGVTQTPRYLIKTRGQQVTLSCSPISGHRSVSWYQQTPGQGLQFLFEYFSETQRNKGNFPGRFSGRQFSNSRSEMNVSTLELGDSALYLCASKTDPRSTDTQYFGPGTRLTVL.

The table lists this clonotype with a count of one. V is TRBV4-1 and J is TRBJ2-7; 9 positions match TRBD1. The CDR3 runs 15 residues. With V trimmed by 1 base and J by 5 bases, 6 bases remained unmatched. Germline V CDR1 and CDR2: MGHRA, YSYEKL. The CDR3 region is CASSQAPGQGHEQYF. The CDR3 DNA reads TGCGCCAGCAGCCAAGCGCCGGGACAGGGACACGAGCAGTACTTC.

This chain uses TRBV3-1 with TRBJ2-5; maybe TRBD1 (6 bases). Trimming shortened V by 3 bases and J by 3 bases, and 14 bases separated the two germline ends. Germline-derived CDR1 and CDR2 are LGHDT and YNNKEL (reference sequence). This CDR3 region has 15 residues. This CDR3 reads CASSQAGQLKETQYF. DNA of the CDR3: TGTGCCAGCAGCCAGGCTGGACAGTTAAAAGAGACCCAGTACTTC.

The rearrangement joins TRBV5-1 to TRBJ2-1; 10 bases match TRBD1. Germline trimming cut 4 bases from V and 7 bases from J; bases unmatched to any gene: 5. In germline, CDR1 is SGHRS, CDR2 YFSETQ. CDR3 size: 14 residues. The CDR3 DNA sequence: TGCGCCAGCAGCCGGGGACAGGGGTGGAATGAGCAGTTCTTC. It encodes CASSRGQGWNEQFF.

This rearrangement joins TRBV15 to TRBJ2-7, with D unclear. V was clipped by 1 base and J by 6 bases, with 7 bases between them. From germline, CDR1 is LNHNV and CDR2 YYDKDF (reference sequence). This CDR3 has 12 amino acids. CDR3: CATSRAEAEQYF. In nucleotides, the CDR3 is TGTGCCACCAGCAGAGCGGAAGCCGAGCAGTACTTC.

The chain recombines TRBV24-1 with TRBJ2-3, with 13 bases that match TRBD2. Germline CDR1 reads KGHDR; CDR2 reads SFDVKD. The CDR3 covers 16 residues. V lost 7 bases, J lost 2 bases, and 5 bases stayed unmatched. In DNA, the CDR3 is TGTGCCACCAGCGACGGGACTAGCGGGACCACAGATACGCAGTATTTT. It is translated as CATSDGTSGTTDTQYF.

The chain has TRBV28 and TRBJ1-1; D call uncertain. The CDR3 covers 15 residues. Trimming removed 3 bases from V and 0 bases from J, with 11 bases in between. Germline assignment: CDR1 MDHEN and CDR2 SYDVKM. The CDR3 spells CASSLPPSMNTEAFF. In DNA form, the CDR3 reads TGTGCCAGCAGTTTGCCACCCTCCATGAACACTGAAGCTTTCTTT. Based on the CDR3 plus reference TRBV28 and TRBJ1-1, the full variable domain is DVKVTQSSRYLVKRTGEKVFLECVQDMDHENMFWYRQDPGLGLRLIYFSYDVKMKEKGDIPEGYSVSREKKERFSLILESASTNQTSMYLCASSLPPSMNTEAFFGQGTRLTVV.

This clonotype was seen more than once but under ten times. This CDR3 is CASTPATGLSTDTQYF. CDR3 sequence (DNA): TGTGCCAGCACCCCTGCGACAGGACTTAGCACAGATACGCAGTATTTT. This chain links TRBV28 with TRBJ2-3; maybe TRBD1 (6 bases). V lost 7 bases to trimming and J lost 0 bases, with 17 bases between them. This CDR3 region has 16 residues. Germline CDR1 and CDR2: MDHEN and SYDVKM.